This T cell receptor (beta chain) appears in the sequencing data of a study of cytomegalovirus exposure and HLA in healthy donors. V shed 3 bases and J shed 0 bases, with 9 bases lying between them. The CDR3 sequence is 15 residues long. From germline, CDR1 is GTSNPN and CDR2 SVGIG (reference sequence). PCR used 60 Vbeta primers and 13 Jbeta primers. TCRdb keeps only in-frame clones here, not all; method: immunoSEQ multiplex PCR. The sample yields about 210,000 clones, over 60% seen once. The receptor was derived from a male donor in good health and CMV-seronegative. This rearrangement joins TRBV30 to TRBJ2-6, with a weak D call TRBD1 (6 bases). The sequencing input was PBMCs. The CDR3 loop is CAWSLDSSGANVLTF. CDR3 DNA sequence: TGTGCCTGGAGCTTGGACAGCTCTGGGGCCAACGTCCTGACTTTC. Variable domain in full (rest from reference TRBV30 and TRBJ2-6): SQTIHQWPATLVQPVGSPLSLECTVEGTSNPNLYWYRQAAGRGLQLLFYSVGIGQISSEVPQNLSASRPQDRQFILSSKKLLLSDSGFYLCAWSLDSSGANVLTFGAGSRLTVL.